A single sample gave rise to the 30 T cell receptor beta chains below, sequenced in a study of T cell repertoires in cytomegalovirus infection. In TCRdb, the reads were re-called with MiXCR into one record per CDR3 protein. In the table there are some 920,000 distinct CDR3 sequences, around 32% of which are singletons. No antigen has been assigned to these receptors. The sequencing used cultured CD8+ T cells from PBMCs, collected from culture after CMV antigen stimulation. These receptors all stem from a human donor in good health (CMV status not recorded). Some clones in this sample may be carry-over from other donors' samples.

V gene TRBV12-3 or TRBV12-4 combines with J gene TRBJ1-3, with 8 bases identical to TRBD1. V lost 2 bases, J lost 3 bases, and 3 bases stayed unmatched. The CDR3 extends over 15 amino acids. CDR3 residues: CASSLRTGLGNTIYF. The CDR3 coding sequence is TGTGCCAGCAGTTTAAGGACAGGGCTTGGAAACACCATATATTTT.

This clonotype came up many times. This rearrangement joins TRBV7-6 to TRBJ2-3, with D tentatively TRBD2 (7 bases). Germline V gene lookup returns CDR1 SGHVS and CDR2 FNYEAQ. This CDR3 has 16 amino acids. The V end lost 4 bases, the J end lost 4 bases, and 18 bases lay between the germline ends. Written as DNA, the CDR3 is TGTGCCAGCAGCTCCTCCGCCGGGGGGCAATCAGATACGCAGTATTTT. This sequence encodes CASSSSAGGQSDTQYF. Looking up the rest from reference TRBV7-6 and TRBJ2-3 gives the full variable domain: GAGVSQSPRYKVTKRGQDVALRCDPISGHVSLYWYRQALGQGPEFLTYFNYEAQQDKSGLPNDRFSAERPEGSISTLTIQRTEQRDSAMYRCASSSSAGGQSDTQYFGPGTRLTVL.

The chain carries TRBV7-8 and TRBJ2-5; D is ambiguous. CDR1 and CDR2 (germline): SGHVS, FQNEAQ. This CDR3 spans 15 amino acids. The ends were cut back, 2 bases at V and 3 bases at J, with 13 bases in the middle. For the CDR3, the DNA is TGTGCCAGCAGCTTACGATCAAGGCTTGAAGAGACCCAGTACTTC. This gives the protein CASSLRSRLEETQYF. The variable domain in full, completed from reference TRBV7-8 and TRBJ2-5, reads GAGVSQSPRYKVAKRGQDVALRCDPISGHVSLFWYQQALGQGPEFLTYFQNEAQLDKSGLPSDRFFAERPEGSVSTLKIQRTQQEDSAVYLCASSLRSRLEETQYFGPGTRLLVL.

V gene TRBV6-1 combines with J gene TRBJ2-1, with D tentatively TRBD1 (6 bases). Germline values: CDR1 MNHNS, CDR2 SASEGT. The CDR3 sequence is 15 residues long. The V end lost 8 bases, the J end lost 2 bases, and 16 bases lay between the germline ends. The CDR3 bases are TGTGCCAGCGGGTCCTACAGGGAAACCTACAATGAGCAGTTCTTC. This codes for CASGSYRETYNEQFF.

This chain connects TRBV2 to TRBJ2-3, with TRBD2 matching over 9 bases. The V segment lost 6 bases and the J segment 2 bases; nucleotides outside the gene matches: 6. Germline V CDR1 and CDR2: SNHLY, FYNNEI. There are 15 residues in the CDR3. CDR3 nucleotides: TGTGCCAGCAGCCCTCTAGCGGGGCTCACAGATACGCAGTATTTT. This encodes CASSPLAGLTDTQYF.

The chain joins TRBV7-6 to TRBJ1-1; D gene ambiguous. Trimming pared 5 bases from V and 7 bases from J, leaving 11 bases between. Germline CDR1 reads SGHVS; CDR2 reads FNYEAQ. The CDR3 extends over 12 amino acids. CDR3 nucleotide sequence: TGTGCCAGCAGCCCCCAGCAGCATGAAGCTTTCTTT. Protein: CASSPQQHEAFF.

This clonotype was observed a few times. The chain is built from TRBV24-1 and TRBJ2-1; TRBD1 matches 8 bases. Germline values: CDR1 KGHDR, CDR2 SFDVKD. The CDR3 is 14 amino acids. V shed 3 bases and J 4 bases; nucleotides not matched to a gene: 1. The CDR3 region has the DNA TGTGCCACCAGTGATGGGGACAGGTACAATGAGCAGTTCTTC. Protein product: CATSDGDRYNEQFF.

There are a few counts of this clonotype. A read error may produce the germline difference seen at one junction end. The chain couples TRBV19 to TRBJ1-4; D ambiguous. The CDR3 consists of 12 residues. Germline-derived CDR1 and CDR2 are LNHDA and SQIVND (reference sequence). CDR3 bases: TGTGCCAGTATTACTGGTAATGGAAAACTGTTTTTT. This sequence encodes CASITGNGKLFF. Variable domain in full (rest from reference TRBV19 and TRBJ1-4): DGGITQSPKYLFRKEGQNVTLSCEQNLNHDAMYWYRQDPGQGLRLIYYSQIVNDFQKGDIAEGYSVSREKKESFPLTVTSAQKNPTAFYLCASITGNGKLFFGSGTQLSVL.

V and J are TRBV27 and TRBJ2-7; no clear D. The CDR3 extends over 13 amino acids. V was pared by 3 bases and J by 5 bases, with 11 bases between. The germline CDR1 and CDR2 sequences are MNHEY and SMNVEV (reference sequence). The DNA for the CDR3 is TGTGCCAGCAGTTTGGGGTTCGGCAACGAGCAGTACTTC. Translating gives CASSLGFGNEQYF.

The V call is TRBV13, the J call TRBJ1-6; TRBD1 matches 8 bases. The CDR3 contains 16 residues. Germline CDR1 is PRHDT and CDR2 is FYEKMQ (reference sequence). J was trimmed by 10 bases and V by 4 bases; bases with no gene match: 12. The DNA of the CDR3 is TGTGCCAGCAGCTCAGCTTACGGACAGGGAGAATCACCCCTCCACTTT. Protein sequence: CASSSAYGQGESPLHF.

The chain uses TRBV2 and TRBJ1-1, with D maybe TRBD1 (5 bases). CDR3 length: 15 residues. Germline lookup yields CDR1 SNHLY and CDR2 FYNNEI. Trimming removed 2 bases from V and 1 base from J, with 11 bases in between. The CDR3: CASSEYLGGNTEAFF. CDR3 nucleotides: TGTGCCAGCAGTGAATATTTGGGGGGGAACACTGAAGCTTTCTTT.

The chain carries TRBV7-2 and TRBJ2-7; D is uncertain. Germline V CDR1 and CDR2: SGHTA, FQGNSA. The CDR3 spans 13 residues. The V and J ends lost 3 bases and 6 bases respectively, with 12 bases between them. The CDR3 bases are TGTGCCAGCAGCTTCAGCTTGGGTTTCGAGCAGTACTTC. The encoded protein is CASSFSLGFEQYF.

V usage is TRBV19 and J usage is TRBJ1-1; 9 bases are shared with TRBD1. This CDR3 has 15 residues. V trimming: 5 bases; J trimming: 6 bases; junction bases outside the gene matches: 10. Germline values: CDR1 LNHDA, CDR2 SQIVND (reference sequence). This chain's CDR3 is CASSSMGQGGSEAFF. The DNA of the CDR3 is TGTGCCAGTAGTTCCATGGGACAGGGCGGATCTGAAGCTTTCTTT.

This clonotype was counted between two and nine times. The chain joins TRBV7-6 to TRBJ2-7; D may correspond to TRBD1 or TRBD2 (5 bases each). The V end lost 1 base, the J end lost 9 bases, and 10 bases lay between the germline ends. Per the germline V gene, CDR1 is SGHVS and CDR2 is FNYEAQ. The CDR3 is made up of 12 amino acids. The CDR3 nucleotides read TGTGCCAGCAGCTTAGGGGGACCTGTGCAGTACTTC. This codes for CASSLGGPVQYF.

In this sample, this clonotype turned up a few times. The CDR3 DNA follows: TGTGCCAGCAGCTTAGGTCGACGTACTGAAGCTTTCTTT. This translates into CASSLGRRTEAFF. V is TRBV7-9 and J is TRBJ1-1; D ambiguous. Germline V lookup: CDR1 SEHNR, CDR2 FQNEAQ (reference sequence). The V gene lost 1 base and the J gene lost 5 bases, with 8 bases spanning the gap. CDR3 length: 13 amino acids.

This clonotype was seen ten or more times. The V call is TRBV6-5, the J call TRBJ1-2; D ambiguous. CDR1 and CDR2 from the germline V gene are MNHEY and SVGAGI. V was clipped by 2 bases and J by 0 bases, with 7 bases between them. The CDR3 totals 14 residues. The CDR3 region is CASSYRGSNYGYTF. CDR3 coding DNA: TGTGCCAGCAGTTACCGTGGGTCTAACTATGGCTACACCTTC.

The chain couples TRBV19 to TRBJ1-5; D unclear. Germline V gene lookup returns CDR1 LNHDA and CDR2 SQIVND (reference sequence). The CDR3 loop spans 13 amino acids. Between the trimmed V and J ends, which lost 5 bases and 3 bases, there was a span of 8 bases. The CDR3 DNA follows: TGTGCCAGTAGTTGGAGCCTCAATCAGCCCCAGCATTTT. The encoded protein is CASSWSLNQPQHF.

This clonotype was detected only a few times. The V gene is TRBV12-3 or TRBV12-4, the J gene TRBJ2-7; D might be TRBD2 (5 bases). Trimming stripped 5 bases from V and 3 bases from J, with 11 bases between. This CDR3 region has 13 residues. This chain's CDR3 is CASSPARGYEQYV. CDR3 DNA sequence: TGTGCCAGCAGTCCTGCTCGGGGCTACGAGCAGTACGTC.

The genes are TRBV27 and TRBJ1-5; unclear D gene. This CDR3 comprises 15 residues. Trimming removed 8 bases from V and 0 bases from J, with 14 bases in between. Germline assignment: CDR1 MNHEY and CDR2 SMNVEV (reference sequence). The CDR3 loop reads CASAPGQASNQPQHF. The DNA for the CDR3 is TGTGCCAGCGCCCCTGGCCAAGCTAGCAATCAGCCCCAGCATTTT.

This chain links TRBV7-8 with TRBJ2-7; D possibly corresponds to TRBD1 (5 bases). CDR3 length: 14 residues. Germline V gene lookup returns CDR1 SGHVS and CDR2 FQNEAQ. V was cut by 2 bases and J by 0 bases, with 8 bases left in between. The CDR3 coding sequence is TGTGCCAGCAGCTTATATGGACACTCCTACGAGCAGTACGTC. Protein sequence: CASSLYGHSYEQYV.

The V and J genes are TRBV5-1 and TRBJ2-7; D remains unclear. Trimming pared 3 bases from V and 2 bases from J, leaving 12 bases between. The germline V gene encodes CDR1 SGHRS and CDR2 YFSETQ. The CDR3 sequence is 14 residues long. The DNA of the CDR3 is TGCGCCAGCAGCTCAAAATTAACAGCCTACGAGCAGTACTTC. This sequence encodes CASSSKLTAYEQYF.

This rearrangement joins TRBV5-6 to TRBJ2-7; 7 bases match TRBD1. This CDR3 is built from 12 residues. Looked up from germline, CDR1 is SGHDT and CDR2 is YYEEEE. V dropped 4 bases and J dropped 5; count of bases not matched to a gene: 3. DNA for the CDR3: TGTGCCAGCAGCCAAACAGGGGACGAGCAGTACGTC. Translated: CASSQTGDEQYV.

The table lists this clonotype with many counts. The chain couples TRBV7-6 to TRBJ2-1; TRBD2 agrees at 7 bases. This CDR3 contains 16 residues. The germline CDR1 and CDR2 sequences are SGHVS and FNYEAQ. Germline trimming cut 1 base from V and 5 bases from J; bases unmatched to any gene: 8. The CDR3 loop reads CASSLGPGLTHNEQFF. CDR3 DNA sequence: TGTGCCAGCAGCTTAGGACCGGGACTAACCCACAATGAGCAGTTCTTC.

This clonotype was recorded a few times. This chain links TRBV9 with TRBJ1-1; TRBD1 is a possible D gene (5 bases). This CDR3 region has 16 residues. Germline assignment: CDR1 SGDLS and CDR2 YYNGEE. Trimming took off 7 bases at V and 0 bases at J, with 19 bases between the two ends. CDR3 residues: CASRVPQGPMNTEAFF. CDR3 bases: TGTGCCAGCCGAGTCCCCCAGGGCCCCATGAACACTGAAGCTTTCTTT.

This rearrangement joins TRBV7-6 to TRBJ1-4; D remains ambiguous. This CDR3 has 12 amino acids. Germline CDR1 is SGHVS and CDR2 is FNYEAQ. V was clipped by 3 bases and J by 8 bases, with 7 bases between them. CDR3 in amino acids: CASSFLLEKLFF. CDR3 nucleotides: TGTGCCAGCAGCTTCCTTTTAGAAAAACTGTTTTTT.

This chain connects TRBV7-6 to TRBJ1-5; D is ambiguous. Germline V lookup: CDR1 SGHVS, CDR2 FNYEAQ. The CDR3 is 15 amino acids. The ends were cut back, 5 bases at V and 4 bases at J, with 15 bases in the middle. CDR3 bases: TGTGCCAGCAGCCTCGGATCTTACGCGAATCAGCCCCAGCATTTT. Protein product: CASSLGSYANQPQHF.

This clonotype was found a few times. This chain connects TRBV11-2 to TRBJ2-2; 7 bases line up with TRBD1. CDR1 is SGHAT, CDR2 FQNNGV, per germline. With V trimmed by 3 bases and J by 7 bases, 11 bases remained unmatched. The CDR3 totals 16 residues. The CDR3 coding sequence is TGTGCCAGCAGCTTGGGTCGAAGGGGGCTGAACGGGGAGCTGTTTTTT. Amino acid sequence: CASSLGRRGLNGELFF.

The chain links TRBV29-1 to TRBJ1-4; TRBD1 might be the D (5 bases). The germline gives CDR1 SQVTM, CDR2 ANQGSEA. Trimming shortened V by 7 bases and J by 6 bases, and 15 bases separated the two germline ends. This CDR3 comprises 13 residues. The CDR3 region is CSGWRGGDEKLFF. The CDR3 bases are TGCAGCGGATGGAGGGGTGGGGATGAAAAACTGTTTTTT. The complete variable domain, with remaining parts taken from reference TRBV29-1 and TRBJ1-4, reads SAVISQKPSRDICQRGTSLTIQCQVDSQVTMMFWYRQQPGQSLTLIATANQGSEATYESGFVIDKFPISRPNLTFSTLTVSNMSPEDSSIYLCSGWRGGDEKLFFGSGTQLSVL.

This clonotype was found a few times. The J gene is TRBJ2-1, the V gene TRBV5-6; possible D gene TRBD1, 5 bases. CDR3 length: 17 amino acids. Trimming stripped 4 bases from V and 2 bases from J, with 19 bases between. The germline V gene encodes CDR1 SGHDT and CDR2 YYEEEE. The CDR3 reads CASSTASTEYTYNEQFF. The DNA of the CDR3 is TGTGCCAGCAGCACCGCCTCGACAGAATATACCTACAATGAGCAGTTCTTC.

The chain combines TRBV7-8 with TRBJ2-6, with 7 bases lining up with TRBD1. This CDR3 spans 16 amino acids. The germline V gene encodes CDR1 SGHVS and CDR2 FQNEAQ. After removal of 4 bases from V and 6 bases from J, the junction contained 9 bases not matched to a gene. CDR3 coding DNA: TGTGCCAGCAGCTCCCGACAGGGAGCTGAGGCCAACGTCCTGACTTTC. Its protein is CASSSRQGAEANVLTF.